This T cell receptor (beta chain) was observed in a study of T cell repertoires in cytomegalovirus infection. Overall study context: Through public TCR beta signatures, both CMV infection and matching HLA type were indicated.

TCRdb processed the reads anew with MiXCR; each CDR3 protein has one entry. The sample gives a few hundred thousand distinct CDR3 sequences, over 20% of which show up once; 15% to 20% is in the top ten. In germline, CDR1 is MDHEN, CDR2 SYDVKM. This CDR3 is built from 15 residues. V was cut by 5 bases and J by 7 bases, with 18 bases left in between. In its sample, this clonotype was seen a few times. Its antigen is not known. General observations from the study: It was HLA-C-restricted CMV-specific TCR beta clonotypes that dominated the response ex vivo. Summed public TCR beta family frequency identified CMV carriers bearing the relevant HLA.

Input material: CD8+ T cells from PBMCs. The source is a human donor in good health (CMV status not recorded). Some clones in this sample may be carry-over from other donors' samples. The chain employs TRBV28 and TRBJ2-1; D gene uncertain. For the CDR3, the DNA is TGTGCCAGCAGTCCGGGTCCTCGCATGGGGAATGAGCAGTTCTTC. This codes for CASSPGPRMGNEQFF. Variable domain in full (rest from reference TRBV28 and TRBJ2-1): DVKVTQSSRYLVKRTGEKVFLECVQDMDHENMFWYRQDPGLGLRLIYFSYDVKMKEKGDIPEGYSVSREKKERFSLILESASTNQTSMYLCASSPGPRMGNEQFFGPGTRLTVL.